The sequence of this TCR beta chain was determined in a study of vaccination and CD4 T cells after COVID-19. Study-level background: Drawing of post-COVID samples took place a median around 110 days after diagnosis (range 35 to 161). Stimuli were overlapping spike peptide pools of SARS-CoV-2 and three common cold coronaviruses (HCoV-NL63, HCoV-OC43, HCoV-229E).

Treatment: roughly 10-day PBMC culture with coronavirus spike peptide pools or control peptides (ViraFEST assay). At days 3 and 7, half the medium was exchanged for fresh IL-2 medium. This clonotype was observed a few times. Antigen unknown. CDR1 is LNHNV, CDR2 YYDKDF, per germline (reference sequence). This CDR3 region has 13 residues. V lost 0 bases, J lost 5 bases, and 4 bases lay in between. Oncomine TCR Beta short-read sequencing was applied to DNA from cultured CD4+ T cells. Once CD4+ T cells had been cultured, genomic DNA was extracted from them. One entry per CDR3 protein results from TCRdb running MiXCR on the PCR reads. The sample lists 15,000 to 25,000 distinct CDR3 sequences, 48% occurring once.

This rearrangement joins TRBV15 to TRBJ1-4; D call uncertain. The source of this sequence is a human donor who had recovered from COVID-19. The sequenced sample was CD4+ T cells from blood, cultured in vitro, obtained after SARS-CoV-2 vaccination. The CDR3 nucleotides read TGTGCCACCAGCAGAGATCGGAATGAAAAACTGTTTTTT. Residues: CATSRDRNEKLFF.